Listed below are T cell receptor beta chains from one sample, sequenced in a study of CD4+ T cells in melanoma. The method was immunoSEQ multiplex PCR; TCRdb's version includes in-frame clones alone and lacks a portion of them. The sample lists about 120,000 clones, over 80% occurring once. The material sequenced was peripheral blood. The origin of the receptors is a human donor with melanoma. Both conserved end residues are part of each CDR3. Fields, in order: V gene, J gene, D gene, CDR3 protein, CDR3 DNA. A D gene is named only where the DNA matches it firmly.

V gene: TRBV29-1; J gene: TRBJ2-7; D gene: .; CDR3 protein: CSVGRGSRRDEQYF; CDR3 DNA: TGCAGCGTTGGACGTGGTAGCCGGCGCGACGAGCAGTACTTC
V gene: TRBV9; J gene: TRBJ2-1; D gene: TRBD1; CDR3 protein: CASSVEQGGKFF; CDR3 DNA: TGTGCCAGCAGCGTAGAACAGGGGGGAAAGTTCTTC
V gene: TRBV14; J gene: TRBJ2-5; D gene: TRBD2; CDR3 protein: CASSQDYTSGGEAQYF; CDR3 DNA: TGTGCCAGCAGCCAAGATTACACTAGCGGGGGGGAAGCCCAGTACTTC
V gene: TRBV7-2; J gene: TRBJ2-1; D gene: .; CDR3 protein: CASSLAKYNEQFF; CDR3 DNA: TGTGCCAGCAGCTTAGCAAAGTACAATGAGCAGTTCTTC
V gene: TRBV10-3; J gene: TRBJ1-1; D gene: .; CDR3 protein: CAISESLTDEAFF; CDR3 DNA: TGTGCCATCAGTGAGTCCCTAACAGATGAAGCTTTCTTT
V gene: TRBV29-1; J gene: TRBJ2-7; D gene: TRBD1; CDR3 protein: CSVDPGGCEQYF; CDR3 DNA: TGCAGCGTTGACCCAGGGGGATGCGAGCAGTACTTC
V gene: TRBV5-6; J gene: TRBJ2-7; D gene: .; CDR3 protein: CASSLAVSYEQYF; CDR3 DNA: TGTGCCAGCAGCTTGGCAGTCTCCTACGAGCAGTACTTC
V gene: TRBV5-4; J gene: TRBJ2-3; D gene: .; CDR3 protein: CASSLPQGGSGFGTDTQYF; CDR3 DNA: TGTGCCAGCAGCTTACCTCAGGGGGGAAGCGGGTTTGGCACAGATACGCAGTATTTT
V gene: TRBV5-1; J gene: TRBJ2-7; D gene: TRBD1; CDR3 protein: CASSLNPTGTFHEQYF; CDR3 DNA: TGCGCCAGCAGCTTGAACCCGACAGGGACGTTCCACGAGCAGTACTTC
V gene: TRBV28; J gene: TRBJ2-1; D gene: .; CDR3 protein: CASSPPGEGDDEQFF; CDR3 DNA: TGTGCCAGCAGTCCCCCAGGGGAGGGGGACGATGAGCAGTTCTTC
V gene: TRBV5-4; J gene: TRBJ1-4; D gene: TRBD1; CDR3 protein: CASRMDRVSEKLFF; CDR3 DNA: TGTGCCAGCAGAATGGACAGGGTCTCTGAAAAACTGTTTTTT
V gene: TRBV11-2; J gene: TRBJ2-5; D gene: .; CDR3 protein: CASSNLGTQYF; CDR3 DNA: TGTGCCAGCAGCAACCTAGGGACCCAGTACTTC
V gene: TRBV7-3; J gene: TRBJ1-5; D gene: .; CDR3 protein: CASSLQGDKPQHF; CDR3 DNA: TGTGCCAGCAGCTTACAGGGAGACAAGCCCCAGCATTTT
V gene: TRBV7-7; J gene: TRBJ2-1; D gene: TRBD2; CDR3 protein: CASSQRLAGGPNEQFF; CDR3 DNA: TGTGCCAGCAGCCAAAGACTAGCGGGGGGTCCTAATGAGCAGTTCTTC